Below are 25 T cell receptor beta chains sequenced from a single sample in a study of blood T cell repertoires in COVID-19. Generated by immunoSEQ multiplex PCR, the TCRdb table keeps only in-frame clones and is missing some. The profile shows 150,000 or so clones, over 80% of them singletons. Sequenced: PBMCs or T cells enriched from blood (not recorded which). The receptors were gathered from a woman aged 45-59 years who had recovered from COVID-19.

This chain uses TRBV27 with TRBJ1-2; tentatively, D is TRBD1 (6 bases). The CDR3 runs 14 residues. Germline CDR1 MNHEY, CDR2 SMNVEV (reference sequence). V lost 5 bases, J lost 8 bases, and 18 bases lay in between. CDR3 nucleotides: TGTGCCAGCAGTGTCTCCCGACAGGTATCGGGCTACACCTTC. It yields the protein CASSVSRQVSGYTF.

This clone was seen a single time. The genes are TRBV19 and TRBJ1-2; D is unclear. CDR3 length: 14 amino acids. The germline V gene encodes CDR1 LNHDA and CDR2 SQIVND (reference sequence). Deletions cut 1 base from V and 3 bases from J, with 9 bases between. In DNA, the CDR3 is TGTGCCAGTAGTATAGTTGGGGAGGACTATGGCTACACCTTC. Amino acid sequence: CASSIVGEDYGYTF.

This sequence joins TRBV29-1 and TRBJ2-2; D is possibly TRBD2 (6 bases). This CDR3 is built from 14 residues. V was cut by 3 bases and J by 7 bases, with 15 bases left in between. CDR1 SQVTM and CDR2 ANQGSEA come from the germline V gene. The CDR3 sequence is CSVEELALNGELFF. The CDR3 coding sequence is TGCAGCGTTGAGGAACTAGCCCTAAACGGGGAGCTGTTTTTT.

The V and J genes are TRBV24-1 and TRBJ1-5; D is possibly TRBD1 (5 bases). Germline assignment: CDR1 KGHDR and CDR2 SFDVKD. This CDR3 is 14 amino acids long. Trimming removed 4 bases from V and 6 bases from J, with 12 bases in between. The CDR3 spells CATSDLTVSQPQHF. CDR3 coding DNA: TGTGCCACCAGTGACCTGACAGTTAGTCAGCCCCAGCATTTT.

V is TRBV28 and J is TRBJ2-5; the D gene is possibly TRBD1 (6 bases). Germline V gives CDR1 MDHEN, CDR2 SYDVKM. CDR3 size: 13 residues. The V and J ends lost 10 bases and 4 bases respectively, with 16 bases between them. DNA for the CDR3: TGTGCCATTCACAGGGAAGGAGGAGAGACCCAGTACTTC. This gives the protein CAIHREGGETQYF. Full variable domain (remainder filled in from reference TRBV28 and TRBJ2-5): DVKVTQSSRYLVKRTGEKVFLECVQDMDHENMFWYRQDPGLGLRLIYFSYDVKMKEKGDIPEGYSVSREKKERFSLILESASTNQTSMYLCAIHREGGETQYFGPGTRLLVL.

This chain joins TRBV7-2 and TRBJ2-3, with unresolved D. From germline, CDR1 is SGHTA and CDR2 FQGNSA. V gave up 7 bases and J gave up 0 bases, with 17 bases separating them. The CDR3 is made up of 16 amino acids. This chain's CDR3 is CASTTFGGQSTDTQYF. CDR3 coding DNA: TGTGCCAGCACTACGTTCGGTGGGCAGAGCACAGATACGCAGTATTTT.

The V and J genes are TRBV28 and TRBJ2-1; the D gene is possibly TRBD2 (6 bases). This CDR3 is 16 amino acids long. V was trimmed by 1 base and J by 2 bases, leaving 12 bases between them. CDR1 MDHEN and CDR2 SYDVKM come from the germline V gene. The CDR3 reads CASSLYPGVAYNEQFF. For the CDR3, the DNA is TGTGCCAGCAGTTTATACCCGGGGGTGGCCTACAATGAGCAGTTCTTC. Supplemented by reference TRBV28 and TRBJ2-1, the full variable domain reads DVKVTQSSRYLVKRTGEKVFLECVQDMDHENMFWYRQDPGLGLRLIYFSYDVKMKEKGDIPEGYSVSREKKERFSLILESASTNQTSMYLCASSLYPGVAYNEQFFGPGTRLTVL.

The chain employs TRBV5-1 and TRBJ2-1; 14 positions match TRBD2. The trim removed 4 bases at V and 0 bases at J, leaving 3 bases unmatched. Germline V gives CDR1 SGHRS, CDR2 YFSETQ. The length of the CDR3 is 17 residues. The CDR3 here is CASSIGTSGSSYNEQFF. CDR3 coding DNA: TGCGCCAGCAGCATAGGGACTAGCGGGAGCTCCTACAATGAGCAGTTCTTC. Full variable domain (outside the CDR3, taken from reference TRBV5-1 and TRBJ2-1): KAGVTQTPRYLIKTRGQQVTLSCSPISGHRSVSWYQQTPGQGLQFLFEYFSETQRNKGNFPGRFSGRQFSNSRSEMNVSTLELGDSALYLCASSIGTSGSSYNEQFFGPGTRLTVL.

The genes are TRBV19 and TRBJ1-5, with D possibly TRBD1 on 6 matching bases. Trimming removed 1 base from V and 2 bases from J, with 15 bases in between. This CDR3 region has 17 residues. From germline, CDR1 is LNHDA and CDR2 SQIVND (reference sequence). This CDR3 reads CASSIVGGGPGNQPQHF. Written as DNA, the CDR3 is TGTGCCAGTAGTATAGTGGGAGGGGGGCCTGGCAATCAGCCCCAGCATTTT.

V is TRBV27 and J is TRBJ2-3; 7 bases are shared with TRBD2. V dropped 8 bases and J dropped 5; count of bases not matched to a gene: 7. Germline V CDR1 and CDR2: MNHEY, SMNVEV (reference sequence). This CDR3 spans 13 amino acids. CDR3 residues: CASRLGGGDTQYF. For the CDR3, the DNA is TGTGCCAGCCGTCTGGGGGGGGGAGATACGCAGTATTTT.

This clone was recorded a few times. The CDR3 region is CASTNRGAENTIYF. The CDR3 region has the DNA TGTGCCAGCACCAATCGCGGGGCCGAAAACACCATATATTTT. This rearrangement joins TRBV6-5 to TRBJ1-3, with a weak D call TRBD1 (5 bases). Trimming took off 7 bases at V and 6 bases at J, with 16 bases between the two ends. Germline CDR1 MNHEY, CDR2 SVGAGI. The CDR3 covers 14 residues.

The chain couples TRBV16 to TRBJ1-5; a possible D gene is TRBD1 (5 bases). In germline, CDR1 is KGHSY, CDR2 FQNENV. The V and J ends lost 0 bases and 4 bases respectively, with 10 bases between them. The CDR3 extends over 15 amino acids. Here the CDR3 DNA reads TGTGCCAGCAGCCAATCGGGGGGATTGAATCAGCCCCAGCATTTT. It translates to CASSQSGGLNQPQHF.

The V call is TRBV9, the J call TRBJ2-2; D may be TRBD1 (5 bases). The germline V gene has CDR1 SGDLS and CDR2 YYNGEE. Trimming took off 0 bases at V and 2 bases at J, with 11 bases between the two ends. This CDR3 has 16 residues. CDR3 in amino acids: CASSVDPGHNTGELFF. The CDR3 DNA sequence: TGTGCCAGCAGCGTAGACCCAGGACACAACACCGGGGAGCTGTTTTTT.

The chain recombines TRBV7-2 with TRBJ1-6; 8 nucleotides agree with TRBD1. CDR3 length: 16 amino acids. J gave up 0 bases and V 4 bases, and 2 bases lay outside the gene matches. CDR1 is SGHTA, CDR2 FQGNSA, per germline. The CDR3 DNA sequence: TGTGCCAGCAGCTGGACAGGGAGCTCCTATAATTCACCCCTCCACTTT. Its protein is CASSWTGSSYNSPLHF.

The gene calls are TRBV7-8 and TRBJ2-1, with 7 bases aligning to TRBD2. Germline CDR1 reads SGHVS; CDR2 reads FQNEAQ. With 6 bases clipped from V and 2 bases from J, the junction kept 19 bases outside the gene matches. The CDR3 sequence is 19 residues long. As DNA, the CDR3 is TGTGCCAGCAGTTCTATGGGGGGGGTACCTATGACGACCTACAATGAGCAGTTCTTC. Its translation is CASSSMGGVPMTTYNEQFF.

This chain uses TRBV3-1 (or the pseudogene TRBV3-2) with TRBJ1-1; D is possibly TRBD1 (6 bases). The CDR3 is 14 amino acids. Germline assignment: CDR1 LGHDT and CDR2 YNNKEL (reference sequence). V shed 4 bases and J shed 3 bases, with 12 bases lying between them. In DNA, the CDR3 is TGTGCCAGCAGCCCGAGGACAGCTTACACTGAAGCTTTCTTT. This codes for CASSPRTAYTEAFF.

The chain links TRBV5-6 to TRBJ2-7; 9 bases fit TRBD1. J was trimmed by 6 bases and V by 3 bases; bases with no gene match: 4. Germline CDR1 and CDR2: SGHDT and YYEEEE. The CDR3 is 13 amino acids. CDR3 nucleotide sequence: TGTGCCAGCAGCTGGACAGGGGTTGGCGAGCAGTACGTC. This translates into CASSWTGVGEQYV.

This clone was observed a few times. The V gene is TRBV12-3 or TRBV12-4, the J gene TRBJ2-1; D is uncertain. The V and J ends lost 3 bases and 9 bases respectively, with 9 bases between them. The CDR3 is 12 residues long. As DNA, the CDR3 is TGTGCCAGCAGTTTCCCCCTCGGTGAGCAGTTCTTC. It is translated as CASSFPLGEQFF.

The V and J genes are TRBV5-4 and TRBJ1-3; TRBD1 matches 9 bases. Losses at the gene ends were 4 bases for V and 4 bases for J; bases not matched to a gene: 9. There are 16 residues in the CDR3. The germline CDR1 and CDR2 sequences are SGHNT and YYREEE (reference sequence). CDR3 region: CASSLDGQGIGNTIYF. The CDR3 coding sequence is TGTGCCAGCAGCCTGGACGGACAGGGGATCGGAAACACCATATATTTT.

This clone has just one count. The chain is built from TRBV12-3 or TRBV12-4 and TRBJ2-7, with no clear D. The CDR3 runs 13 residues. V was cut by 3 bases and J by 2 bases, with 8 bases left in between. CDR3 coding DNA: TGTGCCAGCAGTTTGTCAGGAACCTACGAGCAGTACGTC. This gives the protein CASSLSGTYEQYV.

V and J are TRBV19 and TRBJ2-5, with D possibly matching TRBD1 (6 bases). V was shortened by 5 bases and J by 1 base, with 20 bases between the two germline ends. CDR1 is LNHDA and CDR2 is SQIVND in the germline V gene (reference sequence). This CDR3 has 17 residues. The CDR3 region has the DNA TGTGCCAGTAGTCCCTGGGACATCGCAGCCCCCCAAGAGACCCAGTACTTC. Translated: CASSPWDIAAPQETQYF.

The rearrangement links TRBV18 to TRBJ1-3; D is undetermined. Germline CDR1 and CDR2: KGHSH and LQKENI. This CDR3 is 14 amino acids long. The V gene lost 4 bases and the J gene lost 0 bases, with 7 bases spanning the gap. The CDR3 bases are TGTGCCAGCTCACGACAAAACTCTGGAAACACCATATATTTT. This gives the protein CASSRQNSGNTIYF.

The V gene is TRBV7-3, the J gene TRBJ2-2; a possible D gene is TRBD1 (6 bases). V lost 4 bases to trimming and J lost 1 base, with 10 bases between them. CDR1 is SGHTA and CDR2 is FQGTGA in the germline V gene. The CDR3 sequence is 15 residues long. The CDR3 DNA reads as TGTGCCAGCAGCTCCGGACAGAGGAACACCGGGGAGCTGTTTTTT. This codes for CASSSGQRNTGELFF.

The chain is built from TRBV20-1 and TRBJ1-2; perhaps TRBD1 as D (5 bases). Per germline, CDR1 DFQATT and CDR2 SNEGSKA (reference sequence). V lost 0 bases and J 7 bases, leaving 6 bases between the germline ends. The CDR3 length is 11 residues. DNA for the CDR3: TGCAGTGCTAGAGACAGGGCTGGCTACACCTTC. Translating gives CSARDRAGYTF.

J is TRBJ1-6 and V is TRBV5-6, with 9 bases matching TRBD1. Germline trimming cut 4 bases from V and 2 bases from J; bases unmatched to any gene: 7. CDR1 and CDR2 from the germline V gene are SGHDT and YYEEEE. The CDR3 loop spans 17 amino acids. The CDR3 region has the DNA TGTGCCAGCAGCCGAAAGACAGGGGGAGCCTATAATTCACCCCTCCACTTT. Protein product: CASSRKTGGAYNSPLHF.